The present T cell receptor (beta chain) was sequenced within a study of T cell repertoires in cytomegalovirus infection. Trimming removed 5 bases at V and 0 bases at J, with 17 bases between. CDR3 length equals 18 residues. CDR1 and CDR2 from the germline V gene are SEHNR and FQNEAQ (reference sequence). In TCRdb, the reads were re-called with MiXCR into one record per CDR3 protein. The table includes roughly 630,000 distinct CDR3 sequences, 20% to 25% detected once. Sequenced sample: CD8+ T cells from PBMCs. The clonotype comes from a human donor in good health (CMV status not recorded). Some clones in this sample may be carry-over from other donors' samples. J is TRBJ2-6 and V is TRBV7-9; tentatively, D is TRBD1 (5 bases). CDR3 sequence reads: CASSPREGHNSGANVLTF. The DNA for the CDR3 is TGTGCCAGCAGCCCCAGGGAAGGCCATAACTCTGGGGCCAACGTCCTGACTTTC.